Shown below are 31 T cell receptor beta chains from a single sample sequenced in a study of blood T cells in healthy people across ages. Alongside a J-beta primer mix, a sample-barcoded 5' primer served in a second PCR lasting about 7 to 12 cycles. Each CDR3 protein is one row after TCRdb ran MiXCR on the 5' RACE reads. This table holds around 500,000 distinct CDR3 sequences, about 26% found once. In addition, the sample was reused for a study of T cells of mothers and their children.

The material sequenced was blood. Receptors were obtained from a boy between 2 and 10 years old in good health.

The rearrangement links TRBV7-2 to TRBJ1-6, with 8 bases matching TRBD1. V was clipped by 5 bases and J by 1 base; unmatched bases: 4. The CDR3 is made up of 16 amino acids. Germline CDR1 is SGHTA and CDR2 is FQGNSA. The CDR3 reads CASSAQGASYNSPLHF. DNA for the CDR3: TGTGCCAGCAGCGCTCAGGGGGCGTCCTATAATTCACCCCTCCACTTT. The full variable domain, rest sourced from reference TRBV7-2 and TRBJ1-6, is GAGVSQSPSNKVTEKGKDVELRCDPISGHTALYWYRQSLGQGLEFLIYFQGNSAPDKSGLPSDRFSAERTGGSVSTLTIQRTQQEDSAVYLCASSAQGASYNSPLHFGNGTRLTVT.

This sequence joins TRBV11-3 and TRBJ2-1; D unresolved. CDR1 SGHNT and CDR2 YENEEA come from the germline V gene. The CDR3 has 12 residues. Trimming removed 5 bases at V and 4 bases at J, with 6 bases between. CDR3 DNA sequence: TGTGCCAGCAGCAACCCGTACAATGAGCAGTTCTTC. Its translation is CASSNPYNEQFF.

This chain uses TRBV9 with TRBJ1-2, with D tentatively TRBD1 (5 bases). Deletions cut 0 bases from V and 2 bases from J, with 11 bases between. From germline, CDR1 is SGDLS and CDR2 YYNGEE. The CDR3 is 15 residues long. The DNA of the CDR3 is TGTGCCAGCAGCGTAGCCCCAGCAGGGAACTATGGCTACACCTTC. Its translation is CASSVAPAGNYGYTF. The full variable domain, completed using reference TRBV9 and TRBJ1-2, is DSGVTQTPKHLITATGQRVTLRCSPRSGDLSVYWYQQSLDQGLQFLIQYYNGEERAKGNILERFSAQQFPDLHSELNLSSLELGDSALYFCASSVAPAGNYGYTFGSGTRLTVV.

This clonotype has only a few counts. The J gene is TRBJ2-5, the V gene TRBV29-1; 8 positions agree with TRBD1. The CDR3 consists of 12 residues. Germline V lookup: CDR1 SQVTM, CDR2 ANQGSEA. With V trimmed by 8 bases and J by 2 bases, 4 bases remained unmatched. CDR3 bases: TGCAGCACACGACAGGGGCAAGAGACCCAGTACTTC. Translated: CSTRQGQETQYF.

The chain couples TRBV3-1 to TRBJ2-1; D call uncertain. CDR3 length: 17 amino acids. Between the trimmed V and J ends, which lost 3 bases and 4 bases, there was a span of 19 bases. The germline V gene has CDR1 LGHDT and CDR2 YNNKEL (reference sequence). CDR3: CASSQSPRGIPYNEQFF. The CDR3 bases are TGTGCCAGCAGCCAGTCTCCTCGAGGCATTCCTTACAATGAGCAGTTCTTC.

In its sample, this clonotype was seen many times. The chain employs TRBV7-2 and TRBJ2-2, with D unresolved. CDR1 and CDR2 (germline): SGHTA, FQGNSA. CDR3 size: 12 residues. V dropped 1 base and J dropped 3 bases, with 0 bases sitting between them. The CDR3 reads CASSLDTGELFF. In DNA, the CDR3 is TGTGCCAGCAGCTTAGACACCGGGGAGCTGTTTTTT.

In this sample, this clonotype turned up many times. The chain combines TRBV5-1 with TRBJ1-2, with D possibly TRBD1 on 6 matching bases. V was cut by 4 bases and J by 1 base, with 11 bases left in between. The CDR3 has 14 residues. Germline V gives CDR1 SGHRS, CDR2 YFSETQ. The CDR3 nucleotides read TGCGCCAGCAGCATGACAGGCGGTAACTATGGCTACACCTTC. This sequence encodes CASSMTGGNYGYTF.

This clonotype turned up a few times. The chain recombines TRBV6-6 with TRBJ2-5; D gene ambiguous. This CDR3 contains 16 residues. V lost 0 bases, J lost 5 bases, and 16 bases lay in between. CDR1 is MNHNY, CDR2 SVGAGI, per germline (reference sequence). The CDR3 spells CASSYSASLGWETQYF. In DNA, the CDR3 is TGTGCCAGCAGTTACTCGGCGAGTTTGGGGTGGGAGACCCAGTACTTC.

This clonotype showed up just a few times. Here the CDR3 reads CAWSPDMNTEAFF. The DNA of the CDR3 is TGTGCCTGGAGTCCGGATATGAACACTGAAGCTTTCTTT. The chain employs TRBV30 and TRBJ1-1; no definite D call. The CDR3 runs 13 residues. Germline V gene lookup returns CDR1 GTSNPN and CDR2 SVGIG (reference sequence). Trimming took off 2 bases at V and 0 bases at J, with 7 bases between the two ends.

The CDR3 sequence: CASSAGRAVGYEQYF. The CDR3 bases are TGTGCCAGCAGCGCTGGACGGGCCGTCGGGTACGAGCAGTACTTC. The chain employs TRBV7-6 and TRBJ2-7; D gene ambiguous. This CDR3 has 15 residues. The V gene's germline CDR1 is SGHVS and CDR2 FNYEAQ. The V end lost 5 bases, the J end lost 4 bases, and 18 bases lay between the germline ends.

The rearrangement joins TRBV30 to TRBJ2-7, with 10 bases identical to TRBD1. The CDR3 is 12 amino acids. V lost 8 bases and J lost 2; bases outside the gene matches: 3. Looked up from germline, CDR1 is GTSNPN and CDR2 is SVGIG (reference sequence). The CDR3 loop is CASGQGAYEQYF. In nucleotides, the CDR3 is TGTGCCAGTGGACAGGGGGCCTACGAGCAGTACTTC.

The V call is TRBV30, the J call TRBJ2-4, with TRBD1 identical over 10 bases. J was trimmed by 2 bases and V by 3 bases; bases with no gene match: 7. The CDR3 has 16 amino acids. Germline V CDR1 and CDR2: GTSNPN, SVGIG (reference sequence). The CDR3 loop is CAWRATGGAPKNIQYF. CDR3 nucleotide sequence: TGTGCCTGGAGAGCGACAGGGGGCGCCCCCAAAAACATTCAGTACTTC.

CDR3 residues: CSGGRKQTQYF. In nucleotides, the CDR3 is TGCAGTGGCGGGCGGAAACAGACCCAGTACTTC. V gene TRBV20-1 combines with J gene TRBJ2-5, with D maybe TRBD2 (5 bases). Germline-derived CDR1 and CDR2 are DFQATT and SNEGSKA (reference sequence). The V end lost 7 bases, the J end lost 6 bases, and 12 bases lay between the germline ends. The CDR3 contains 11 residues.

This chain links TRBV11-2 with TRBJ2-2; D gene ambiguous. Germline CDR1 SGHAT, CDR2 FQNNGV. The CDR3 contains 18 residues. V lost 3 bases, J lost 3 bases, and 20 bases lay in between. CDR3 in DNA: TGTGCCAGCAGCTTCTGGCCAAAGTGGTTAATGGACACCGGGGAGCTGTTTTTT. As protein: CASSFWPKWLMDTGELFF.

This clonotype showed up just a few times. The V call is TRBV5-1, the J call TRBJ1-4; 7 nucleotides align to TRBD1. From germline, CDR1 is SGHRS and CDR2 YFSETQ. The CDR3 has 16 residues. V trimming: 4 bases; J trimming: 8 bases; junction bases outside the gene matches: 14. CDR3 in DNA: TGCGCCAGCAGCCATAATAGACAGGGTTCAAGCGAAAAACTGTTTTTT. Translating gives CASSHNRQGSSEKLFF.

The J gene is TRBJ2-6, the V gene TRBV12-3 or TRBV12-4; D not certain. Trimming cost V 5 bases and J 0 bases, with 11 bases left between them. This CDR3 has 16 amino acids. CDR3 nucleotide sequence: TGTGCCAGCAGTCCAACCGAGGTCTCTGGGGCCAACGTCCTGACTTTC. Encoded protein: CASSPTEVSGANVLTF.

CDR3 coding DNA: TGTGCCAGCAGCCAAGTTCGGCAGCCCTACGAGCAGTACTTC. Translation: CASSQVRQPYEQYF. The V call is TRBV3-1, the J call TRBJ2-7; D call uncertain. Per the germline V gene, CDR1 is LGHDT and CDR2 is YNNKEL (reference sequence). V shed 1 base and J shed 2 bases, with 9 bases lying between them. The CDR3 runs 14 residues.

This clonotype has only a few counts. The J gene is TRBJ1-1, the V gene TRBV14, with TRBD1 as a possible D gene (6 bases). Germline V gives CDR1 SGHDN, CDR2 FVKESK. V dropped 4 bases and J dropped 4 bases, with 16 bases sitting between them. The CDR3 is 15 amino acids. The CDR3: CASSLDGGYGTEAFF. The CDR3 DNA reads TGTGCCAGCAGCCTCGACGGGGGCTACGGCACTGAAGCTTTCTTT.

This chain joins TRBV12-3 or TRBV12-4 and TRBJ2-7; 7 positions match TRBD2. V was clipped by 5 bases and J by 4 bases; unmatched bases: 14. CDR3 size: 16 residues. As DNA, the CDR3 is TGTGCCAGCAGTCCTGGGATGGGGGAGGGCCTGTACGAGCAGTACTTC. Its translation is CASSPGMGEGLYEQYF.

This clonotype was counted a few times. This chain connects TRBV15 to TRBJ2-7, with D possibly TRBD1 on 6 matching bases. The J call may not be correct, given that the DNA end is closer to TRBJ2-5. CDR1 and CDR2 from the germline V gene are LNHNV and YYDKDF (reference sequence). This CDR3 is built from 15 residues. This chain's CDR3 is CATSIFGQLQETQYF. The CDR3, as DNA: TGTGCCACCAGCATTTTCGGACAGCTACAAGAGACCCAGTACTTC.

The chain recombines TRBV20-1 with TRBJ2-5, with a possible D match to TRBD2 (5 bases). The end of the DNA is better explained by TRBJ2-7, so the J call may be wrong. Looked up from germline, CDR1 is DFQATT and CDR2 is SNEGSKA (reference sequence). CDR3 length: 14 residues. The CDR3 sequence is CSARVGSSFYEQYF. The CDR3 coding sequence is TGCAGTGCTAGAGTTGGGAGCTCCTTCTACGAGCAGTACTTC.

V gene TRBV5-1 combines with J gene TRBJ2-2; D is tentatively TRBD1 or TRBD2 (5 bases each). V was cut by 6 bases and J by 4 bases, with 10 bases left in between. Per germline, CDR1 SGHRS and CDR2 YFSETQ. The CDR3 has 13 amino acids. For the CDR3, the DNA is TGCGCCAGCAACTCGGGGACCACCGGGGAGCTGTTTTTT. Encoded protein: CASNSGTTGELFF.

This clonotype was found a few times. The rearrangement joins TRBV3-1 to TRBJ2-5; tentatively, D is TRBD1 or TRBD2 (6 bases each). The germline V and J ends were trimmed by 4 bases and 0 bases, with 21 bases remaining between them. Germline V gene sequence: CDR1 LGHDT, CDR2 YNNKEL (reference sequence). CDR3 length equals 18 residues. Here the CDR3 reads CASSRARGLRSDQETQYF. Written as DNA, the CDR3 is TGTGCCAGCAGCCGGGCTCGGGGGCTGAGATCGGACCAAGAGACCCAGTACTTC.

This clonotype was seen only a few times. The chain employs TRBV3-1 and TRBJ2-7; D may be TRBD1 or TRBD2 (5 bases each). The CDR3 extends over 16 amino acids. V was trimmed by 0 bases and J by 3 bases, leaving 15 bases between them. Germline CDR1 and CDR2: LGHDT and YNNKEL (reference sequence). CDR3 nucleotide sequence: TGTGCCAGCAGCCAAGACTTACAGGCCCGGGGCTACGAGCAGTACTTC. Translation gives CASSQDLQARGYEQYF.

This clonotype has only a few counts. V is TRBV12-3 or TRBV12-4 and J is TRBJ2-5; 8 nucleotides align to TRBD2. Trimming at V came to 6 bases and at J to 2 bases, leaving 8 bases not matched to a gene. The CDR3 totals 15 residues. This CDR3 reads CASSQKLAVQETQYF. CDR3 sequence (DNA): TGTGCCAGCAGCCAAAAACTAGCGGTTCAAGAGACCCAGTACTTC.

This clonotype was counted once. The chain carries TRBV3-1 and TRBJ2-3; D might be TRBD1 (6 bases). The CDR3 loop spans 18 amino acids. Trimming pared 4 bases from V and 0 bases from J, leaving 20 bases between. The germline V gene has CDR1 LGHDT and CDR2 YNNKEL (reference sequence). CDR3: CASSRARSGQLSTDTQYF. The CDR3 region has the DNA TGTGCCAGCAGCCGCGCCCGGTCTGGACAGCTTAGCACAGATACGCAGTATTTT.

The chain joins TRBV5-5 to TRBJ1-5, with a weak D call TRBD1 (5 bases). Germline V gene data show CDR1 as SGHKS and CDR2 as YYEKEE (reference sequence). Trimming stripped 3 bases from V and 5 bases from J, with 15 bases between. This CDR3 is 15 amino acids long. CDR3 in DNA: TGTGCCAGCAGCTCGGGACCGGGAGGGGATCAGCCCCAGCATTTT. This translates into CASSSGPGGDQPQHF.

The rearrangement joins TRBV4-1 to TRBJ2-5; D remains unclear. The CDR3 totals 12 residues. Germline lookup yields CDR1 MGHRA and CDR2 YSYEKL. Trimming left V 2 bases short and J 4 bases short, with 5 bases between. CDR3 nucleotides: TGCGCCAGCAGCCAATTGGGAGAGACCCAGTACTTC. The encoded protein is CASSQLGETQYF.

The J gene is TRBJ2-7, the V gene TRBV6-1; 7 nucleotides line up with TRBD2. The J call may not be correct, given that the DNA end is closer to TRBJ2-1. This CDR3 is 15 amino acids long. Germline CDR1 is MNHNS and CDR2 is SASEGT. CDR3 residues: CASSESLAIYNEQFF. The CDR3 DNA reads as TGTGCCAGCAGTGAATCACTAGCGATTTACAATGAGCAGTTCTTC.

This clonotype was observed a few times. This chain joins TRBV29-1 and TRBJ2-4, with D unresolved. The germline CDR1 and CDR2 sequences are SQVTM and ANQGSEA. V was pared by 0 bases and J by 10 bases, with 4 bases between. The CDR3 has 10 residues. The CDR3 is CSVEEGIQYF. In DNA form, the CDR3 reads TGCAGCGTTGAAGAGGGGATTCAGTACTTC.

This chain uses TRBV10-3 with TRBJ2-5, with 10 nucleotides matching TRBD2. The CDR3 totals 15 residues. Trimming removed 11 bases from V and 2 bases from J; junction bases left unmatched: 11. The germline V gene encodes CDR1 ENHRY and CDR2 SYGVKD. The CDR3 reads CASCSSGGAQETQYF. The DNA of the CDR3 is TGTGCCTCCTGTTCTAGCGGGGGAGCTCAAGAGACCCAGTACTTC.